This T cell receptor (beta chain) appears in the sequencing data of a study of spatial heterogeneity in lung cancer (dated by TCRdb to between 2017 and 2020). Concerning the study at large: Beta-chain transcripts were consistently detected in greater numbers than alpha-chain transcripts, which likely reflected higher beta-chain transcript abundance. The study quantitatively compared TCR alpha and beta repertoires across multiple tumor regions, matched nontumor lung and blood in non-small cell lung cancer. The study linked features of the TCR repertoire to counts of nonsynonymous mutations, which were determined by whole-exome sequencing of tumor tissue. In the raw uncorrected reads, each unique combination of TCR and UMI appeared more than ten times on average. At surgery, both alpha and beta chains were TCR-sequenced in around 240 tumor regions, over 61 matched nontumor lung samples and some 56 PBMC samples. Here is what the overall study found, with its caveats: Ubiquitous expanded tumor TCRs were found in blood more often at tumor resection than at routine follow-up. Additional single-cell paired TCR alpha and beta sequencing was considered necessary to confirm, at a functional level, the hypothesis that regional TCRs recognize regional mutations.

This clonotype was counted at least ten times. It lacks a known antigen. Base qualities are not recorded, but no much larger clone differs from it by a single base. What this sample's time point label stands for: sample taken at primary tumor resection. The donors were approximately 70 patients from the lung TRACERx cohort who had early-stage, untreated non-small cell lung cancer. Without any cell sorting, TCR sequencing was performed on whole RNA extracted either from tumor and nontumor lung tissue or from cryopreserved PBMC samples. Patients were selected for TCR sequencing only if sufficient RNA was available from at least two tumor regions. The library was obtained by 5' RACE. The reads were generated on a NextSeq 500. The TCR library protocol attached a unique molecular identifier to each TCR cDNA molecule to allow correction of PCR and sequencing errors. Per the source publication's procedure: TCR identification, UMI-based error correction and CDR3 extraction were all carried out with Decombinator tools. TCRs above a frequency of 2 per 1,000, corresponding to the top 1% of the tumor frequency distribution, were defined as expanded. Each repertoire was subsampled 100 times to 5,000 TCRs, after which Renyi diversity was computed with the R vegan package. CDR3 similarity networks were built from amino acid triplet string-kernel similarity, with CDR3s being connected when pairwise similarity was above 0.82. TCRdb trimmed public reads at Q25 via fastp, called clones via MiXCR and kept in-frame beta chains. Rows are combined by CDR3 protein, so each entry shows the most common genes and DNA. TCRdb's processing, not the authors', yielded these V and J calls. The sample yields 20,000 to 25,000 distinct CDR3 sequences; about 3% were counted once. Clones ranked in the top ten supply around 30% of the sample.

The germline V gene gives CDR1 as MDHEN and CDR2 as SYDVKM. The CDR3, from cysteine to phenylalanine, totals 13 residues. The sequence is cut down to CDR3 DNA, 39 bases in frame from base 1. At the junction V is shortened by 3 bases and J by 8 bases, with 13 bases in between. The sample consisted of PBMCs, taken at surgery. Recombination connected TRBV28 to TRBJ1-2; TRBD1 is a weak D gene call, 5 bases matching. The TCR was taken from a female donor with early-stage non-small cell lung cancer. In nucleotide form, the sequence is TGTGCCAGCAGTTTCCGAGGGGCGCGGGGCTACACCTTC. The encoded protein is CASSFRGARGYTF.